One sample yielded the 13 T cell receptor beta chains listed below, sequenced in a study of control samples from healthy donors and cancer patients (dated by TCRdb to 2018 to 2021). Library method: the immunoSEQ multiplex PCR assay. TCRdb obtained this table from immuneACCESS and retained in-frame rearrangements with V and J assigned. These tables miss some clones; where compared with another copy, unresolved V genes account for less than half of the shortfall, and the remainder is unexplained. This sample gives roughly 25,000 clones in total; under 95% of them show up just once. The ten most abundant clones make up about an eighth of the sample. Sequenced input: PBMCs. The receptors come from a man aged 50 or older with lung cancer.

The chain is built from TRBV28 and TRBJ2-5; TRBD2 aligns across 7 bases. The V gene's germline CDR1 is MDHEN and CDR2 SYDVKM. This CDR3 is built from 16 residues. V trimming: 3 bases; J trimming: 2 bases; junction bases outside the gene matches: 9. CDR3 residues: CASSLVLAENQETQYF. The CDR3 DNA reads as TGTGCCAGCAGTTTGGTCCTAGCGGAGAATCAAGAGACCCAGTACTTC.

The chain carries TRBV5-4 and TRBJ2-2; D perhaps matches TRBD1 (6 bases). Trimming left V 4 bases short and J 5 bases short, with 24 bases between. Germline V gene data show CDR1 as SGHNT and CDR2 as YYREEE (reference sequence). This CDR3 contains 18 residues. The CDR3 bases are TGTGCCAGCAGCAAAACCCAGGGGCGTAACCTCGGAACCGGGGAGCTGTTTTTT. Protein: CASSKTQGRNLGTGELFF.

The J gene is TRBJ2-1, the V gene TRBV3-1 (or the pseudogene TRBV3-2); the match to TRBD1 covers 10 bases. Germline V CDR1 and CDR2: LGHDT, YNNKEL (reference sequence). With 5 bases clipped from V and 7 bases from J, the junction kept 14 bases outside the gene matches. The CDR3 sequence is 17 residues long. The chain's CDR3 is CASSLINRDRGRNEQFF. The CDR3 bases are TGTGCCAGCAGCTTAATCAATCGGGACAGGGGACGAAATGAGCAGTTCTTC.

Here the CDR3 DNA reads TGTGCCAGCAGTTTAATGGGACAGGGGGATGGCTACACCTTC. Residues: CASSLMGQGDGYTF. J is TRBJ1-2 and V is TRBV28, with 11 bases aligning to TRBD1. CDR1 is MDHEN and CDR2 is SYDVKM in the germline V gene. The CDR3 spans 14 residues. After removal of 2 bases from V and 6 bases from J, the junction contained 2 bases not matched to a gene.

The rearrangement uses TRBV28 and TRBJ2-1; 8 bases map to TRBD2. V dropped 6 bases and J dropped 7; count of bases not matched to a gene: 14. CDR3 length: 16 residues. Looked up from germline, CDR1 is MDHEN and CDR2 is SYDVKM. DNA of the CDR3: TGTGCCAGCAGCCGCGTGAGCAGCGGGGGAAGGAATGAGCAGTTCTTC. As protein: CASSRVSSGGRNEQFF.

This chain uses TRBV20-1 with TRBJ2-2; D is possibly TRBD1 (6 bases). Germline values: CDR1 DFQATT, CDR2 SNEGSKA (reference sequence). CDR3 length: 14 residues. V lost 3 bases to trimming and J lost 1 base, with 9 bases between them. The CDR3 loop reads CSASGTMNTGELFF. Written as DNA, the CDR3 is TGCAGTGCTAGTGGGACAATGAACACCGGGGAGCTGTTTTTT.

The chain combines TRBV2 with TRBJ2-5; D is unresolved. The CDR3 contains 15 residues. V lost 5 bases and J lost 2, with 15 bases in between. Germline values: CDR1 SNHLY, CDR2 FYNNEI. The CDR3 spells CASSPMGGRQETQYF. CDR3 nucleotides: TGTGCCAGCAGTCCCATGGGTGGCCGTCAAGAGACCCAGTACTTC.

The chain combines TRBV6-6 with TRBJ2-7; 8 bases align to TRBD1. This CDR3 region has 16 residues. Germline values: CDR1 MNHNY, CDR2 SVGAGI (reference sequence). V lost 4 bases to trimming and J lost 2 bases; unmatched junction nucleotides: 10. CDR3 sequence (DNA): TGTGCCAGCAGTTCCCCTTGGACAGGGAAAGCCTACGAGCAGTACTTC. Translating gives CASSSPWTGKAYEQYF.

This clone was picked up one time. The chain has TRBV7-3 and TRBJ2-3; unclear D gene. The ends were cut back, 3 bases at V and 0 bases at J, with 7 bases in the middle. Germline V CDR1 and CDR2: SGHTA, FQGTGA. The CDR3 contains 14 residues. The CDR3, as DNA: TGTGCCAGCAGCTTTGAGGATAGCACAGATACGCAGTATTTT. As protein: CASSFEDSTDTQYF. Variable domain in full (rest from reference TRBV7-3 and TRBJ2-3): GAGVSQTPSNKVTEKGKYVELRCDPISGHTALYWYRQSLGQGPEFLIYFQGTGAADDSGLPNDRFFAVRPEGSVSTLKIQRTERGDSAVYLCASSFEDSTDTQYFGPGTRLTVL.

CDR3 sequence (DNA): TGCGCCAGCAGCTCGAACCAAGAGGTGAACACTGAAGCTTTCTTT. Translated: CASSSNQEVNTEAFF. The chain couples TRBV5-1 to TRBJ1-1; D is uncertain. The V gene lost 3 bases and the J gene lost 0 bases, with 12 bases spanning the gap. Per germline, CDR1 SGHRS and CDR2 YFSETQ. The CDR3 is made up of 15 amino acids.

This chain joins TRBV7-8 and TRBJ2-7; 9 bases line up with TRBD2. V shed 1 base, J shed 1 base, and the junction held 5 bases outside the gene matches. Germline lookup yields CDR1 SGHVS and CDR2 FQNEAQ. This CDR3 comprises 16 residues. CDR3 protein: CASSLVVSGGSYEQYF. The CDR3 coding sequence is TGTGCCAGCAGCTTAGTGGTTAGCGGGGGTTCCTACGAGCAGTACTTC.

The sample holds a few counts of this clone. The chain joins TRBV5-1 to TRBJ2-4, with 10 positions matching TRBD2. This CDR3 comprises 20 residues. In germline, CDR1 is SGHRS, CDR2 YFSETQ. Trimming at V came to 4 bases and at J to 2 bases, leaving 18 bases not matched to a gene. CDR3 coding DNA: TGCGCCAGCAGCCCGAATCTTCGAGCGGGGGGGCCGGGGTCCAAAAACATTCAGTACTTC. It codes for CASSPNLRAGGPGSKNIQYF.

The chain recombines TRBV19 with TRBJ2-3, with 7 bases fitting TRBD2. The CDR3 runs to 13 residues. Per the germline V gene, CDR1 is LNHDA and CDR2 is SQIVND (reference sequence). As DNA, the CDR3 is TGTGCGACGGGAGCGGGGCTGGCAGATACGCAGTATTTT. Amino acids: CATGAGLADTQYF. The variable domain in full, with the rest retrieved from reference TRBV19 and TRBJ2-3, is DGGITQSPKYLFRKEGQNVTLSCEQNLNHDAMYWYRQDPGQGLRLIYYSQIVNDFQKGDIAEGYSVSREKKESFPLTVTSAQKNPTAFYLCATGAGLADTQYFGPGTRLTVL.